One sample yielded the 26 T cell receptor beta chains listed below, sequenced in a study of identical twins. Using its own MiXCR run on the 5' RACE reads, TCRdb lists one record per CDR3 protein. In the table there are around 1.7 million distinct CDR3 sequences, about 31% of which are singletons. The material sequenced was cord blood. These TCRs come from a newborn girl in good health.

This clonotype has only a few counts. The V call is TRBV29-1, the J call TRBJ2-7; TRBD2 is a possible D gene (5 bases). This CDR3 is 12 amino acids long. Germline V gene data show CDR1 as SQVTM and CDR2 as ANQGSEA. Between the trimmed V and J ends, which lost 3 bases and 0 bases, there was a span of 6 bases. The DNA for the CDR3 is TGCAGCGTTGACGAGGGCTCCTACGAGCAGTACTTC. Amino acid sequence: CSVDEGSYEQYF.

This clonotype was detected a few times. V is TRBV20-1 and J is TRBJ2-7; 8 positions agree with TRBD2. Germline V gene sequence: CDR1 DFQATT, CDR2 SNEGSKA (reference sequence). This CDR3 has 15 amino acids. V shed 0 bases and J 2 bases; nucleotides not matched to a gene: 6. The CDR3 DNA is TGCAGTGCTAGAGATTTACCGGGACTAGCCTACGAGCAGTACTTC. Amino acids: CSARDLPGLAYEQYF.

The rearrangement links TRBV5-1 to TRBJ1-4; tentatively, D is TRBD1 (5 bases). This CDR3 region has 16 residues. Trimming removed 0 bases at V and 8 bases at J, with 17 bases between. Per germline, CDR1 SGHRS and CDR2 YFSETQ. CDR3: CASSLDGSGNREKLFF. In nucleotides, the CDR3 is TGCGCCAGCAGCTTGGATGGGTCAGGGAATAGGGAAAAACTGTTTTTT. The full variable domain, completed using reference TRBV5-1 and TRBJ1-4, is KAGVTQTPRYLIKTRGQQVTLSCSPISGHRSVSWYQQTPGQGLQFLFEYFSETQRNKGNFPGRFSGRQFSNSRSEMNVSTLELGDSALYLCASSLDGSGNREKLFFGSGTQLSVL.

The table lists this clonotype with a count of one. The rearrangement uses TRBV6-2 or TRBV6-3 and TRBJ2-1, with TRBD2 as a possible D gene (7 bases). The V end lost 8 bases, the J end lost 8 bases, and 22 bases lay between the germline ends. The CDR3 has 15 amino acids. Germline assignment: CDR1 MNHEY and CDR2 SVGEGT. The CDR3 sequence is CASAKGGAKGDEQFF. The CDR3 DNA follows: TGTGCCAGCGCAAAAGGGGGGGCCAAGGGGGATGAGCAGTTCTTC.

The chain carries TRBV6-1 and TRBJ1-6, with D perhaps TRBD1 (5 bases). CDR3 size: 17 residues. Trimming removed 2 bases from V and 7 bases from J, with 18 bases in between. Per the germline V gene, CDR1 is MNHNS and CDR2 is SASEGT. The DNA of the CDR3 is TGTGCCAGCAGTGAATTCGCGACAAGGGGCCAGAATTCACCCCTCCACTTT. Amino acid sequence: CASSEFATRGQNSPLHF.

The rearrangement joins TRBV28 to TRBJ1-6; unclear D gene. Germline CDR1 and CDR2: MDHEN and SYDVKM. CDR3 length: 12 amino acids. With 4 bases removed from V and 15 bases from J, the gap between germline ends came to 13 bases. This CDR3 is CASSWNPQGLHF. Here the CDR3 DNA reads TGTGCCAGCAGTTGGAACCCGCAAGGCCTCCACTTT.

The chain employs TRBV20-1 and TRBJ1-5; D is perhaps TRBD1 (5 bases). Germline V lookup: CDR1 DFQATT, CDR2 SNEGSKA (reference sequence). Trimming stripped 0 bases from V and 5 bases from J, with 8 bases between. The CDR3 spans 13 residues. The CDR3 nucleotides are TGCAGTGCTAGAGACGGGGACTATCAGCCCCAGCATTTT. It specifies CSARDGDYQPQHF.

This sequence joins TRBV20-1 and TRBJ1-1, with D perhaps matching TRBD1 (5 bases). Trimming took 6 bases from V and 4 from J, leaving 15 bases between them. CDR3 length: 13 amino acids. Germline V gene lookup returns CDR1 DFQATT and CDR2 SNEGSKA (reference sequence). CDR3 coding DNA: TGCAGTGCCCTCCCCGGGGCCTCCACTGAAGCTTTCTTT. Translated, it gives CSALPGASTEAFF.

This clonotype has only a few counts. V gene TRBV7-2 combines with J gene TRBJ2-1; 8 bases line up with TRBD2. The J segment lost 9 bases and the V segment lost 1 base, leaving 8 bases of the junction unmatched. CDR3 length: 15 residues. Germline CDR1 reads SGHTA; CDR2 reads FQGNSA. CDR3 sequence: CASSLGGTSSFEQFF. The CDR3 nucleotides are TGTGCCAGCAGCTTAGGCGGGACTAGTAGTTTTGAGCAGTTCTTC.

CDR3 in amino acids: CASRPNRLAGVYEQYF. The CDR3 region has the DNA TGCGCCAGCAGGCCGAATCGACTAGCGGGTGTCTACGAGCAGTACTTC. This chain uses TRBV5-1 with TRBJ2-7, with 10 nucleotides matching TRBD2. V lost 5 bases, J lost 3 bases, and 11 bases stayed unmatched. The CDR3 extends over 16 amino acids. Germline lookup yields CDR1 SGHRS and CDR2 YFSETQ.

The CDR3 nucleotides are TGTGCCAGCAGTGGGAGGCGGAAATACAATGAGCAGTTCTTC. As protein: CASSGRRKYNEQFF. The genes are TRBV6-4 and TRBJ2-1, with D possibly TRBD2 on 5 matching bases. The CDR3 totals 14 residues. CDR1 and CDR2 from the germline V gene are MRHNA and SNTAGT. V lost 4 bases to trimming and J lost 4 bases, with 11 bases between them.

Remarks on this clonotype: A read error is possible here, since a much larger clone lies one base away. The V call is TRBV29-1, the J call TRBJ2-3, with TRBD1 as a possible D gene (5 bases). The CDR3 spans 11 residues. Trimming took 8 bases from V and 13 from J, leaving 19 bases between them. CDR1 is SQVTM and CDR2 is ANQGSEA in the germline V gene. The CDR3 protein is CSIVVGDRKYF. DNA of the CDR3: TGCAGCATTGTAGTAGGGGATCGAAAGTATTTT.

The chain is built from TRBV20-1 and TRBJ2-5, with unresolved D. The end of the DNA fits TRBJ2-7 better, so the J call may be wrong. This CDR3 has 12 residues. CDR1 DFQATT and CDR2 SNEGSKA come from the germline V gene (reference sequence). This CDR3 is CSARWSGGEQYF. In DNA, the CDR3 is TGCAGTGCTAGGTGGTCGGGTGGCGAGCAGTACTTC.

This clonotype was seen a handful of times. The genes are TRBV25-1 and TRBJ2-4, with D possibly matching TRBD2 (6 bases). The CDR3 spans 11 residues. Trimming removed 2 bases from V and 10 bases from J, with 6 bases in between. From germline, CDR1 is MGHDK and CDR2 SYGVNS. CDR3 in DNA: TGTGCCAGCAGTGAAGGGGGGATTCAGTACTTC. Residues: CASSEGGIQYF.

V is TRBV7-2 and J is TRBJ1-5; 7 bases are a match to TRBD1. Germline V gene lookup returns CDR1 SGHTA and CDR2 FQGNSA. This CDR3 is 15 amino acids long. V shed 4 bases, J shed 9 bases, and the junction held 12 bases outside the gene matches. The CDR3 is CASSYLTNRGPPQHF. The CDR3 coding sequence is TGTGCCAGCAGCTACCTCACGAACAGGGGTCCGCCCCAGCATTTT.

The CDR3 bases are TGCAGTGCCAATTGGGACACCTACTCCTACAATGAGCAGTACTTC. It yields the protein CSANWDTYSYNEQYF. The V call is TRBV20-1, the J call TRBJ2-7, with a tentative D call TRBD1 (6 bases). CDR3 size: 15 residues. Germline values: CDR1 DFQATT, CDR2 SNEGSKA (reference sequence). Deletions cut 6 bases from V and 7 bases from J, with 25 bases between.

The rearrangement links TRBV3-1 to TRBJ1-4, with D perhaps matching TRBD1 (5 bases). The CDR3 contains 14 residues. Germline CDR1 reads LGHDT; CDR2 reads YNNKEL (reference sequence). Deletions cut 1 base from V and 10 bases from J, with 13 bases between. CDR3 sequence reads: CASSQARDHRKLFF. In DNA form, the CDR3 reads TGTGCCAGCAGCCAAGCCAGGGACCATAGAAAACTGTTTTTT.

The chain couples TRBV19 to TRBJ1-1; the match to TRBD1 covers 7 bases. The CDR3 covers 15 residues. Germline CDR1 is LNHDA and CDR2 is SQIVND (reference sequence). V was pared by 3 bases and J by 5 bases, with 9 bases of the junction left unmatched. This CDR3 reads CASSIPQMTGTEAFF. Written as DNA, the CDR3 is TGTGCCAGTAGTATTCCCCAAATGACAGGGACTGAAGCTTTCTTT.

The chain couples TRBV20-1 to TRBJ2-5; 8 bases align to TRBD2. The CDR3 totals 14 residues. V gave up 5 bases and J gave up 11 bases; unmatched junction bases: 16. CDR1 DFQATT and CDR2 SNEGSKA come from the germline V gene (reference sequence). The CDR3 protein is CSASSGSGVHVQYF. CDR3 in DNA: TGCAGTGCTTCCTCGGGTAGCGGGGTCCACGTGCAGTACTTC.

In its sample, this clonotype was seen a few times. This rearrangement joins TRBV20-1 to TRBJ2-4; 11 bases fit TRBD2. The J call may be wrong; the DNA end is better matched by TRBJ2-5. The CDR3 sequence is 16 residues long. From germline, CDR1 is DFQATT and CDR2 SNEGSKA (reference sequence). CDR3 region: CSARGWTSGLYKTQYF. The DNA for the CDR3 is TGCAGTGCTAGAGGTTGGACTAGCGGGCTTTACAAGACCCAGTACTTC.

This clonotype was seen more than once but under ten times. This chain joins TRBV10-3 and TRBJ1-1; D may be TRBD1 (5 bases). Trimming removed 8 bases at V and 0 bases at J, with 19 bases between. There are 16 residues in the CDR3. Germline V CDR1 and CDR2: ENHRY, SYGVKD. The CDR3 DNA is TGTGCCATCGCAACTAACTGGGGCGGCCTGAACACTGAAGCTTTCTTT. Its translation is CAIATNWGGLNTEAFF.

The rearrangement uses TRBV30 and TRBJ2-4, with D tentatively TRBD2 (6 bases). The DNA end is more similar to TRBJ2-5, so the J call may be wrong. This CDR3 has 13 amino acids. The germline V gene has CDR1 GTSNPN and CDR2 SVGIG (reference sequence). CDR3 amino acids: CAWSIGTQETQYF. The CDR3 DNA is TGTGCCTGGAGTATAGGGACTCAAGAGACCCAGTACTTC.

The V gene is TRBV6-1, the J gene TRBJ1-1; tentative D call: TRBD1 (5 bases). The V end was cut by 3 bases, the J end by 0 bases, with 14 bases between. Germline V gene lookup returns CDR1 MNHNS and CDR2 SASEGT. The CDR3 is 16 amino acids. The chain's CDR3 is CASSEGGLPMNTEAFF. CDR3 nucleotides: TGTGCCAGCAGTGAGGGGGGACTTCCCATGAACACTGAAGCTTTCTTT.

This clonotype has ten or more counts. A read error may account for a junction end that differs from germline. The chain has TRBV7-9 and TRBJ2-4; no clear D. The germline gives CDR1 SEHNR, CDR2 FQNEAQ (reference sequence). The CDR3 totals 15 residues. This CDR3 reads CASSLEALAKNIQYF. DNA for the CDR3: TGTGCCAGCAGTTTAGAGGCCCTAGCCAAAAACATTCAGTACTTC.

The chain has TRBV10-2 and TRBJ1-5; D might be TRBD1 (5 bases). The CDR3 loop spans 14 amino acids. Germline V gene data show CDR1 as WSHSY and CDR2 as SAAADI. The V and J ends lost 7 bases and 3 bases respectively, with 13 bases between them. CDR3 coding DNA: TGCGCCAGCACCACCGACAGTTTCAATCAGCCCCAGCATTTT. Encoded protein: CASTTDSFNQPQHF.

The chain joins TRBV24-1 to TRBJ2-5, with a possible D match to TRBD2 (5 bases). The V and J ends lost 6 bases and 2 bases respectively, with 9 bases between them. The CDR3 is 13 residues long. Per germline, CDR1 KGHDR and CDR2 SFDVKD. The CDR3 is CATSLPGQETQYF. The CDR3 DNA reads TGTGCCACCAGTCTCCCGGGGCAAGAGACCCAGTACTTC.